Below, 17 T cell receptor beta chains from the same sample are listed, as sequenced in a study of Ad26.COV2.S vaccination and SARS-CoV-2 variants. Described treatment: around 19 received Ad26.COV2.S at low or high dose, single or two shots; about 5 received placebo; per-sample allocation not given. Day 63 after the first vaccine or placebo injection was the time point for sampling. Sequencing used immunoSEQ multiplex PCR; TCRdb keeps in-frame clones, though not all of them. Of 200,000 to 300,000 clones listed, 88% are singletons. The sample consisted of peripheral blood, taken in a trial of Ad26.COV2.S vaccine versus placebo. Every receptor here comes from a person aged 18-60 years who received the Ad26.COV2.S COVID-19 vaccine or a placebo.

CDR3 sequence (DNA): TGTGCCAGCAGCGTTGGCTACAATCAGCCCCAGCATTTT. It encodes CASSVGYNQPQHF. The rearrangement uses TRBV9 and TRBJ1-5; no reliable D call. The CDR3 sequence is 13 residues long. V was cut by 2 bases and J by 3 bases, with 6 bases left in between. CDR1 is SGDLS and CDR2 is YYNGEE in the germline V gene. Supplemented by reference TRBV9 and TRBJ1-5, the full variable domain reads DSGVTQTPKHLITATGQRVTLRCSPRSGDLSVYWYQQSLDQGLQFLIQYYNGEERAKGNILERFSAQQFPDLHSELNLSSLELGDSALYFCASSVGYNQPQHFGDGTRLSIL.

The V and J genes are TRBV2 and TRBJ2-2; D gene ambiguous. Germline CDR1 and CDR2: SNHLY and FYNNEI. The CDR3 is made up of 15 amino acids. Trimming cost V 2 bases and J 5 bases, with 12 bases left between them. The CDR3 loop is CASSERNYPTGELFF. The CDR3 nucleotides read TGTGCCAGCAGTGAACGAAACTATCCTACCGGGGAGCTGTTTTTT. Together with reference TRBV2 and TRBJ2-2, the CDR3 gives the full variable domain: EPEVTQTPSHQVTQMGQEVILRCVPISNHLYFYWYRQILGQKVEFLVSFYNNEISEKSEIFDDQFSVERPDGSNFTLKIRSTKLEDSAMYFCASSERNYPTGELFFGEGSRLTVL.

This CDR3 reads CASSLYGGTNYGYTF. In DNA form, the CDR3 reads TGTGCCAGCAGCTTATACGGGGGGACTAACTATGGCTACACCTTC. The rearrangement joins TRBV13 to TRBJ1-2, with D possibly being TRBD1 (5 bases). V lost 2 bases, J lost 0 bases, and 10 bases lay in between. CDR3 size: 15 residues. CDR1 PRHDT and CDR2 FYEKMQ come from the germline V gene (reference sequence).

V gene TRBV11-2 combines with J gene TRBJ1-2, with D maybe TRBD1 (6 bases). The CDR3 loop spans 14 amino acids. Germline V gene sequence: CDR1 SGHAT, CDR2 FQNNGV. The V end lost 5 bases, the J end lost 2 bases, and 12 bases lay between the germline ends. The CDR3 sequence is CASSRTDDNYGYTF. CDR3 nucleotides: TGTGCCAGCAGCCGGACAGACGACAACTATGGCTACACCTTC.

This chain connects TRBV3-1 (or the pseudogene TRBV3-2) to TRBJ1-1; TRBD1 matches at 9 bases. Germline V gene data show CDR1 as LGHDT and CDR2 as YNNKEL (reference sequence). The CDR3 totals 14 residues. With V trimmed by 3 bases and J by 4 bases, 3 bases remained unmatched. The CDR3 here is CASSQLQGATEAFF. The CDR3, as DNA: TGTGCCAGCAGCCAGTTACAGGGGGCCACTGAAGCTTTCTTT.

This clone is a singleton in its sample. CDR3 sequence: CASSLEPLAGGLDTQYF. In nucleotides, the CDR3 is TGTGCCAGCAGCTTAGAGCCGCTAGCGGGGGGTTTAGATACGCAGTATTTT. The genes are TRBV7-3 and TRBJ2-3; 11 nucleotides line up with TRBD2. The CDR3 contains 17 residues. V gave up 2 bases and J gave up 5 bases; unmatched junction bases: 9. Germline V gives CDR1 SGHTA, CDR2 FQGTGA.

V and J are TRBV30 and TRBJ1-4; no reliable D call. Germline-derived CDR1 and CDR2 are GTSNPN and SVGIG (reference sequence). The CDR3 runs 15 residues. Trimming took 2 bases from V and 0 from J, leaving 10 bases between them. Here the CDR3 reads CAWSKGQATNEKLFF. CDR3 in DNA: TGTGCCTGGAGTAAAGGTCAAGCAACTAATGAAAAACTGTTTTTT.

A single count supports this clone. The V gene is TRBV3-1 (or the pseudogene TRBV3-2), the J gene TRBJ2-1; TRBD2 matches at 14 bases. Looked up from germline, CDR1 is LGHDT and CDR2 is YNNKEL (reference sequence). The trim removed 0 bases at V and 9 bases at J, leaving 7 bases unmatched. This CDR3 has 17 residues. Written as DNA, the CDR3 is TGTGCCAGCAGCCAAGATCCTGGGACTAGCGGGGGCCTTGAGCAGTTCTTC. Translated: CASSQDPGTSGGLEQFF.

This clone was recorded only once. The rearrangement links TRBV5-8 to TRBJ2-3; TRBD1 aligns across 7 bases. The CDR3 totals 15 residues. V lost 6 bases and J lost 1; bases outside the gene matches: 8. Germline V gene data show CDR1 as SGHTS and CDR2 as YDEGEE. As DNA, the CDR3 is TGTGCCAGCAACAGAGCAGACAGGGGCACAGATACGCAGTATTTT. Residues: CASNRADRGTDTQYF.

The chain carries TRBV28 and TRBJ1-2; D is uncertain. The V end was cut by 3 bases, the J end by 4 bases, with 12 bases between. The length of the CDR3 is 14 residues. From germline, CDR1 is MDHEN and CDR2 SYDVKM. CDR3 region: CASSLPRLRYGYTF. In DNA form, the CDR3 reads TGTGCCAGCAGTTTGCCGCGACTACGCTATGGCTACACCTTC.

The chain uses TRBV3-1 (or the pseudogene TRBV3-2) and TRBJ2-7, with a weak D call TRBD2 (7 bases). CDR3 size: 15 residues. Germline CDR1 and CDR2: LGHDT and YNNKEL (reference sequence). Trimming shortened V by 3 bases and J by 3 bases, and 15 bases separated the two germline ends. The CDR3 reads CASSQGGRGLYEQYF. Here the CDR3 DNA reads TGTGCCAGCAGCCAGGGGGGGCGCGGACTCTACGAGCAGTACTTC.

The V and J genes are TRBV5-6 and TRBJ2-1; D gene ambiguous. Deletions cut 2 bases from V and 0 bases from J, with 9 bases between. There are 15 residues in the CDR3. CDR1 SGHDT and CDR2 YYEEEE come from the germline V gene. CDR3 nucleotides: TGTGCCAGCAGCTTTCTGGGATCCTCCTACAATGAGCAGTTCTTC. This sequence encodes CASSFLGSSYNEQFF.

The genes are TRBV7-2 and TRBJ1-2, with 10 nucleotides matching TRBD1. Trimming at V came to 5 bases and at J to 5 bases, leaving 5 bases not matched to a gene. Germline assignment: CDR1 SGHTA and CDR2 FQGNSA. The CDR3 has 14 residues. DNA for the CDR3: TGTGCCAGCAGCCAGACAGGGGGCCCATATGGCTACACCTTC. It encodes CASSQTGGPYGYTF.

The chain employs TRBV30 and TRBJ1-5; D might be TRBD1 (5 bases). V lost 1 base to trimming and J lost 7 bases, with 14 bases between them. The CDR3 loop spans 14 amino acids. Looked up from germline, CDR1 is GTSNPN and CDR2 is SVGIG (reference sequence). The CDR3 bases are TGTGCCTGGAGTGATGGGGGAGTGAACCAGCCCCAGCATTTT. Residues: CAWSDGGVNQPQHF.

Comment on this clone: The junction departs from germline at one end; a sequencing error may be responsible. This rearrangement joins TRBV7-3 to TRBJ2-1; the match to TRBD1 covers 9 bases. Looked up from germline, CDR1 is SGHTA and CDR2 is FQGTGA. The CDR3 loop spans 14 amino acids. The CDR3 is CASSLTGGGNEQFF. As DNA, the CDR3 is TGTGCCAGCAGCCTAACAGGGGGCGGGAATGAGCAGTTCTTC.

This chain connects TRBV11-3 to TRBJ2-7; either TRBD1 or TRBD2 may fit D (5 bases each). Between the trimmed V and J ends, which lost 5 bases and 5 bases, there was a span of 16 bases. Germline V lookup: CDR1 SGHNT, CDR2 YENEEA. This CDR3 has 14 amino acids. CDR3 sequence: CASSAGTRDHEQYF. DNA of the CDR3: TGTGCCAGCAGCGCCGGTACCAGGGACCACGAGCAGTACTTC. Combining the CDR3 with reference TRBV11-3 and TRBJ2-7 gives the whole variable domain EAGVVQSPRYKIIEKKQPVAFWCNPISGHNTLYWYLQNLGQGPELLIRYENEEAVDDSQLPKDRFSAERLKGVDSTLKIQPAELGDSAVYLCASSAGTRDHEQYFGPGTRLTVT.

This clone was seen a few times. CDR3 in amino acids: CASSQERLRAGGYEQYF. The CDR3 bases are TGTGCCAGCAGCCAAGAGAGGCTCCGGGCAGGGGGCTACGAGCAGTACTTC. The chain has TRBV3-1 (or the pseudogene TRBV3-2) and TRBJ2-7, with 7 bases fitting TRBD1. Trimming removed 0 bases from V and 3 bases from J; junction bases left unmatched: 11. Germline CDR1 is LGHDT and CDR2 is YNNKEL (reference sequence). CDR3 length equals 17 residues.